Below are 21 T cell receptor beta chains sequenced from a single sample in a study of shared clonotypes between healthy human individuals. Profiled with immunoSEQ multiplex PCR; TCRdb holds only in-frame clones, not every one. This table has just over 2,000,000 clones, 95% appearing once. The sequenced sample consisted of naive CD4+ T cells sorted from blood. Sample subset: CD45RA+ positively selected. These TCRs come from a young man in good health.

V usage is TRBV19 and J usage is TRBJ1-4; D is unresolved. CDR3 size: 14 residues. The germline CDR1 and CDR2 sequences are LNHDA and SQIVND (reference sequence). V gave up 0 bases and J gave up 6 bases, with 8 bases separating them. CDR3 DNA sequence: TGTGCCAGTAGTATAGACGGAAACGATGAAAAACTGTTTTTT. Translation: CASSIDGNDEKLFF.

CDR3 in amino acids: CASTQAGWKPSGANVLTF. CDR3 DNA: TGTGCCAGCACCCAAGCGGGATGGAAACCATCTGGGGCCAACGTCCTGACTTTC. V gene TRBV5-4 combines with J gene TRBJ2-6; 7 bases are a match to TRBD2. The junction had 13 bases not matched to a gene; V was cut back by 6 bases and J by 1 base. The CDR3 is 18 residues long. CDR1 and CDR2 from the germline V gene are SGHNT and YYREEE (reference sequence). Drawing the rest from reference TRBV5-4 and TRBJ2-6, the complete variable domain is ETGVTQSPTHLIKTRGQQVTLRCSSQSGHNTVSWYQQALGQGPQFIFQYYREEENGRGNFPPRFSGLQFPNYSSELNVNALELDDSALYLCASTQAGWKPSGANVLTFGAGSRLTVL.

As regards this clone: The same CDR3 also results from other DNA sequences found in this sample. This chain uses TRBV7-2 with TRBJ2-2, with unresolved D. The V end lost 2 bases, the J end lost 8 bases, and 3 bases lay between the germline ends. The CDR3 is made up of 11 amino acids. Germline lookup yields CDR1 SGHTA and CDR2 FQGNSA. The CDR3 region has the DNA TGTGCCAGCAGCTTAACAGGGGAGCTGTTTTTT. Its translation: CASSLTGELFF.

The chain combines TRBV7-9 with TRBJ2-4, with TRBD1 identical over 9 bases. Germline V gene sequence: CDR1 SEHNR, CDR2 FQNEAQ (reference sequence). CDR3 size: 16 residues. The trim removed 1 base at V and 0 bases at J, leaving 1 base unmatched. The CDR3: CASSLGDREAKNIQYF. In DNA, the CDR3 is TGTGCCAGCAGCTTAGGGGACAGGGAAGCCAAAAACATTCAGTACTTC.

This chain joins TRBV7-8 and TRBJ1-2; D is possibly TRBD1 (5 bases). V was shortened by 3 bases and J by 3 bases, with 11 bases between the two germline ends. There are 14 residues in the CDR3. Germline V lookup: CDR1 SGHVS, CDR2 FQNEAQ. The CDR3 reads CASSFGRADYGYTF. CDR3 in DNA: TGTGCCAGCAGCTTCGGCAGGGCAGACTATGGCTACACCTTC.

The chain couples TRBV6-4 to TRBJ2-7, with TRBD2 matching over 14 bases. The CDR3 loop spans 17 amino acids. V was pared by 8 bases and J by 3 bases, with 12 bases of the junction left unmatched. Germline assignment: CDR1 MRHNA and CDR2 SNTAGT. The CDR3 is CASSDPETSGGDYEQYF. The DNA of the CDR3 is TGTGCCAGCTCCGACCCCGAGACTAGCGGGGGGGACTACGAGCAGTACTTC.

This chain connects TRBV11-2 to TRBJ2-7; TRBD2 is a possible D gene (7 bases). Trimming shortened V by 1 base and J by 3 bases, and 16 bases separated the two germline ends. Germline CDR1 and CDR2: SGHAT and FQNNGV. This CDR3 is 16 amino acids long. CDR3: CASSLVQGTTNYEQYF. CDR3 bases: TGTGCCAGCAGCTTAGTCCAGGGGACTACCAACTACGAGCAGTACTTC.

This sequence joins TRBV5-6 and TRBJ1-5; tentative D call: TRBD1 (6 bases). V gave up 2 bases and J gave up 3 bases, with 9 bases separating them. Germline CDR1 is SGHDT and CDR2 is YYEEEE. The CDR3 is 14 residues long. As DNA, the CDR3 is TGTGCCAGCAGCTTAAGGGGGATCAATCAGCCCCAGCATTTT. It translates to CASSLRGINQPQHF.

This rearrangement joins TRBV30 to TRBJ2-2; 8 positions match TRBD2. The J segment lost 4 bases and the V segment lost 2 bases, leaving 6 bases of the junction unmatched. This CDR3 spans 15 amino acids. Germline loops: CDR1 GTSNPN, CDR2 SVGIG (reference sequence). The CDR3 nucleotides are TGTGCCTGGAGTCGCGGGGGGCGGATCACCGGGGAGCTGTTTTTT. It encodes CAWSRGGRITGELFF.

This clone was detected only a few times. V gene TRBV7-3 combines with J gene TRBJ1-6; D might be TRBD1 (6 bases). Trimming removed 2 bases from V and 7 bases from J, with 9 bases in between. This CDR3 is built from 14 residues. In germline, CDR1 is SGHTA, CDR2 FQGTGA. The chain's CDR3 is CASSLGRGNSPLHF. CDR3 coding DNA: TGTGCCAGCAGCTTAGGAAGGGGGAATTCACCCCTCCACTTT.

The rearrangement uses TRBV18 and TRBJ2-7; D may be TRBD1 (5 bases). CDR3 length: 15 residues. The V end lost 3 bases, the J end lost 3 bases, and 15 bases lay between the germline ends. Germline CDR1 and CDR2: KGHSH and LQKENI. The CDR3 is CASSPQGNVIYEQYF. CDR3 nucleotide sequence: TGTGCCAGCTCACCGCAGGGAAACGTAATCTACGAGCAGTACTTC.

The chain is built from TRBV7-9 and TRBJ1-5; 7 bases are a match to TRBD1. V dropped 5 bases and J dropped 4; count of bases not matched to a gene: 8. In germline, CDR1 is SEHNR, CDR2 FQNEAQ (reference sequence). The CDR3 covers 15 residues. CDR3 in amino acids: CASSPVGGLNQPQHF. The CDR3, as DNA: TGTGCCAGCAGCCCCGTAGGGGGCCTAAATCAGCCCCAGCATTTT.

V gene TRBV28 combines with J gene TRBJ2-1; D is ambiguous. The CDR3 contains 13 residues. V was shortened by 3 bases and J by 4 bases, with 7 bases between the two germline ends. The germline V gene has CDR1 MDHEN and CDR2 SYDVKM. The CDR3 DNA is TGTGCCAGCAGTTTCTCCCGTTACAATGAGCAGTTCTTC. It specifies CASSFSRYNEQFF.

The chain employs TRBV5-6 and TRBJ1-2; 9 bases line up with TRBD1. Germline V gene lookup returns CDR1 SGHDT and CDR2 YYEEEE. The CDR3 is made up of 16 amino acids. Trimming removed 4 bases from V and 1 base from J; junction bases left unmatched: 8. The CDR3 sequence: CASSAGTGRHNYGYTF. CDR3 nucleotide sequence: TGTGCCAGCAGCGCGGGGACAGGGCGGCATAACTATGGCTACACCTTC.

The chain employs TRBV7-9 and TRBJ2-7; D gene uncertain. The V gene's germline CDR1 is SEHNR and CDR2 FQNEAQ (reference sequence). Trimming took off 5 bases at V and 11 bases at J, with 16 bases between the two ends. The CDR3 spans 12 residues. The CDR3 is CASSLDLGGKYF. The CDR3 DNA reads TGTGCCAGCAGCCTTGATCTAGGTGGAAAGTACTTC.

The chain uses TRBV7-2 and TRBJ2-3, with 9 nucleotides matching TRBD2. Trimming took 3 bases from V and 1 from J; bases not matched to a gene: 8. CDR3 length: 17 amino acids. Germline values: CDR1 SGHTA, CDR2 FQGNSA. DNA of the CDR3: TGTGCCAGCAGCTTGGTAGGCGGGGGGGTCCGCACAGATACGCAGTATTTT. Its translation: CASSLVGGGVRTDTQYF.

The rearrangement uses TRBV14 and TRBJ1-1; 7 positions match TRBD1. CDR1 SGHDN and CDR2 FVKESK come from the germline V gene. This CDR3 has 13 residues. V lost 4 bases to trimming and J lost 11 bases; unmatched junction nucleotides: 10. CDR3 loop: CASSPQGPVMAFF. Here the CDR3 DNA reads TGTGCCAGCAGCCCACAGGGGCCAGTAATGGCTTTCTTT.

This sequence joins TRBV6-6 and TRBJ1-6; D is unclear. The CDR3 is 15 residues long. Trimming took off 2 bases at V and 13 bases at J, with 18 bases between the two ends. Germline values: CDR1 MNHNY, CDR2 SVGAGI (reference sequence). The CDR3 region has the DNA TGTGCCAGCAGTTACGAGGGCCCCTCAGGATCTCCCCTCCACTTT. Translation: CASSYEGPSGSPLHF.

A remark on this clone: A much larger clone sits a single nucleotide away, making a read error possible. The chain has TRBV6-4 and TRBJ2-7; either TRBD1 or TRBD2 may fit D (5 bases each). This CDR3 has 14 residues. Per germline, CDR1 MRHNA and CDR2 SNTAGT. V lost 3 bases, J lost 2 bases, and 11 bases lay in between. Written as DNA, the CDR3 is TGTGCCAGCAGTGATGGGACGGGGACCTACGAGCAGTACTTC. This translates into CASSDGTGTYEQYF.

The V and J genes are TRBV28 and TRBJ1-2, with TRBD1 identical over 7 bases. CDR1 is MDHEN and CDR2 is SYDVKM in the germline V gene. CDR3 length: 17 amino acids. Losses at the gene ends were 4 bases for V and 5 bases for J; bases not matched to a gene: 16. CDR3 DNA: TGTGCCAGCAGTTCCCTTCGACAGGGTCCGGCACATTATGGCTACACCTTC. As protein: CASSSLRQGPAHYGYTF.

This chain links TRBV4-3 with TRBJ2-1, with 8 bases lining up with TRBD2. This CDR3 spans 15 amino acids. In germline, CDR1 is LGHNA, CDR2 YSLEER. Trimming cost V 3 bases and J 6 bases; bases outside gene matches: 7. For the CDR3, the DNA is TGCGCCAGCAGCCACTTAGCGGGATCAGGCAATGAGCAGTTCTTC. It specifies CASSHLAGSGNEQFF.